This TCR beta chain was retrieved from a study of blood T cells in healthy people across ages. Study results and limitations: Long-lived donors had more naive CD4+ cells and higher diversity than aged donors.

A J-beta primer mix and a sample-barcoded 5' primer were used in a second PCR of roughly 7 to 12 cycles. There were at least 3 million CDR3-containing paired-end reads obtained from each sample. TCRdb re-derived calls from the 5' RACE reads in MiXCR, one entry per CDR3 protein. In the table there are some 1,500,000 distinct CDR3 sequences, around 40% of which are singletons. Comments on this clonotype: Its antigen is not identified.

Germline V gene lookup returns CDR1 SGHAT and CDR2 FQDESV (reference sequence). V dropped 0 bases and J dropped 0 bases, with 12 bases sitting between them. This CDR3 is built from 16 residues. Material for sequencing was blood. This TCR was recovered from a woman aged 18-30 years in good health. The J gene is TRBJ2-7, the V gene TRBV11-1, with D maybe TRBD2 (5 bases). The CDR3 sequence: CASSLASDFLSYEQYF. Here the CDR3 DNA reads TGTGCCAGCAGCTTAGCCTCGGACTTCCTCTCCTACGAGCAGTACTTC.